The 21 T cell receptor beta chains presented below share a single source sample, sequenced in a study of molecular identifiers for immune sequencing clone quantification. One entry per CDR3 protein, called by TCRdb with MiXCR from the PCR reads. This sample has hundreds of thousands of distinct CDR3 sequences; approximately 24% occur once, and the top ten carry about 0.84%. Sequenced material: naive CD8+ T cells from blood, with Jurkat cell RNA spiked in. As for subset: FACS-sorted CD8+CD4-CCR7+CD45RA+ naive T cells. Every receptor here comes from a human donor in good health. Some libraries in this study had Jurkat cell RNA spiked in.

This clonotype came up many times. The chain has TRBV20-1 and TRBJ2-2, with 11 bases identical to TRBD2. This CDR3 is 16 amino acids long. V dropped 1 base and J dropped 6; count of bases not matched to a gene: 7. CDR1 is DFQATT, CDR2 SNEGSKA, per germline (reference sequence). The CDR3 spells CSARVASGRSAGELFF. CDR3 sequence (DNA): TGCAGTGCTAGAGTTGCTAGCGGGAGGAGCGCCGGGGAGCTGTTTTTT.

This clonotype has more than one count but fewer than ten. Since no conserved phenylalanine or tryptophan closes the CDR3, a read error is the likely cause. This chain links TRBV6-5 with TRBJ2-1; TRBD1 aligns across 12 bases. The CDR3 has 14 residues. The V and J ends lost 6 bases and 8 bases, in that order; junction bases with no gene match: 5. Looked up from germline, CDR1 is MNHEY and CDR2 is SVGAGI. CDR3 DNA sequence: TGTGCCAGCAGCCGGGACAGGGGGCCCGATGAGCAGTTCCTC. It is translated as CASSRDRGPDEQFL.

V gene TRBV20-1 combines with J gene TRBJ1-1; no definite D call. This CDR3 contains 12 residues. Germline V lookup: CDR1 DFQATT, CDR2 SNEGSKA (reference sequence). The CDR3 is CNVGKGRTEAFF. CDR3 coding DNA: TGCAACGTGGGGAAGGGAAGGACTGAAGCTTTCTTT.

This clonotype appeared a few times. The rearrangement links TRBV20-1 to TRBJ1-1; D ambiguous. Germline V gene lookup returns CDR1 DFQATT and CDR2 SNEGSKA (reference sequence). V shed 0 bases and J shed 3 bases, with 17 bases lying between them. The CDR3 loop spans 16 amino acids. In DNA form, the CDR3 reads TGCAGTGCTAGAGACTTTACGGCCGCGATATACACTGAAGCTTTCTTT. This translates into CSARDFTAAIYTEAFF.

At least ten counts were recorded for this clonotype. The chain recombines TRBV20-1 with TRBJ2-7; 13 nucleotides match TRBD2. The germline V gene encodes CDR1 DFQATT and CDR2 SNEGSKA (reference sequence). This CDR3 is 16 amino acids long. V was pared by 3 bases and J by 6 bases, with 11 bases of the junction left unmatched. CDR3 coding DNA: TGCAGTGCTAGGGGACTAGCGGGAAGTAGGCTAGGCGAGCAGTACTTC. It translates to CSARGLAGSRLGEQYF.

The rearrangement uses TRBV5-1 and TRBJ2-3; TRBD2 matches 9 bases. The ends lost 0 bases at V and 4 bases at J; junction bases unmatched: 9. CDR3 length: 17 amino acids. The germline gives CDR1 SGHRS, CDR2 YFSETQ. CDR3 in amino acids: CASSLAGSGSGSDTQYF. In nucleotides, the CDR3 is TGCGCCAGCAGCTTGGCCGGTAGCGGGAGTGGGTCAGATACGCAGTATTTT.

This clonotype was counted at least ten times. This chain connects TRBV3-1 to TRBJ2-2; D might be TRBD1 (6 bases). Deletions cut 7 bases from V and 4 bases from J, with 16 bases between. CDR3 length: 15 residues. CDR1 and CDR2 (germline): LGHDT, YNNKEL (reference sequence). Here the CDR3 DNA reads TGTGCCAGCACCACCGACAGGCCCTTCACCGGGGAGCTGTTTTTT. This sequence encodes CASTTDRPFTGELFF. The full variable domain, in which reference TRBV3-1 and TRBJ2-2 provide the parts outside the CDR3, is DTAVSQTPKYLVTQMGNDKSIKCEQNLGHDTMYWYKQDSKKFLKIMFSYNNKELIINETVPNRFSPKSPDKAHLNLHINSLELGDSAVYFCASTTDRPFTGELFFGEGSRLTVL.

Concerning this clonotype itself: Being one base from a much bigger clone, this may be a read error. The chain recombines TRBV5-1 with TRBJ2-1; no clear D. The CDR3 consists of 15 residues. CDR1 and CDR2 from the germline V gene are SGHRS and YFSETQ. CDR3 bases: TGCGCCAGCACCAGAGCCCCGAGCTCCTACAATGAGCAGCTCTTC. Encoded protein: CASTRAPSSYNEQLF.

This clonotype was counted a few times. This chain uses TRBV24-1 with TRBJ1-4, with 8 bases that match TRBD1. CDR3 length equals 23 residues. V gave up 3 bases and J gave up 5 bases; unmatched junction bases: 28. Per the germline V gene, CDR1 is KGHDR and CDR2 is SFDVKD. The CDR3 region is CATSDPVDRARSHFNIKNEKLFF. CDR3 coding DNA: TGTGCCACCAGTGATCCTGTGGACAGGGCAAGGAGTCATTTCAACATTAAGAATGAAAAACTGTTTTTT.

V and J are TRBV4-1 and TRBJ1-6; TRBD1 might be the D (6 bases). Trimming removed 0 bases at V and 3 bases at J, with 15 bases between. The length of the CDR3 is 18 residues. CDR1 and CDR2 from the germline V gene are MGHRA and YSYEKL. CDR3 sequence (DNA): TGCGCCAGCAGCCAAGAAGTGGGGGCGGGCGTCTATAATTCACCCCTCCACTTT. Amino acid sequence: CASSQEVGAGVYNSPLHF.

About this clonotype itself: A much larger clone differs by one base, so this may be a read error. Given the absence of the conserved phenylalanine or tryptophan at the CDR3 end, a read error is likely. The CDR3 here is CASSISRGSGNTIYS. The CDR3 DNA sequence: TGTGCCAGTAGTATTTCTCGGGGATCCGGAAACACCATATATTCT. V usage is TRBV19 and J usage is TRBJ1-3, with unresolved D. Trimming took 3 bases from V and 4 from J, leaving 13 bases between them. The CDR3 is 15 amino acids. Germline lookup yields CDR1 LNHDA and CDR2 SQIVND (reference sequence).

Comment on this clonotype: A read error is possible here, since a much larger clone lies one base away. The V gene is TRBV5-6, the J gene TRBJ2-6; a weak D match, TRBD1 (5 bases). CDR3 size: 15 residues. CDR1 SGHDT and CDR2 YYEEEE come from the germline V gene. In DNA, the CDR3 is TGTGCCAGCAGCCCCCCCGGTTCTGGGGCCAACGTCCAGACTTTC. As protein: CASSPPGSGANVQTF.

This rearrangement joins TRBV27 to TRBJ2-7, with D possibly called TRBD1 or TRBD2 (6 bases each). CDR3 length: 15 amino acids. V was shortened by 5 bases and J by 2 bases, with 16 bases between the two germline ends. The germline CDR1 and CDR2 sequences are MNHEY and SMNVEV (reference sequence). The CDR3 DNA follows: TGTGCCAGCAGTCCATCCTGGGGGGCCCCCTACGAGCAGTACTTC. Protein product: CASSPSWGAPYEQYF.

In this sample, this clonotype turned up a few times. The chain is built from TRBV7-2 and TRBJ2-1; maybe TRBD2 (5 bases). The germline V gene has CDR1 SGHTA and CDR2 FQGNSA. The CDR3 runs to 15 residues. The V and J ends lost 7 bases and 0 bases respectively, with 13 bases between them. CDR3 nucleotide sequence: TGTGCCAGCACCCCGCGAGGGAGCTCCTACAATGAGCAGTTCTTC. As protein: CASTPRGSSYNEQFF.

The V gene is TRBV20-1, the J gene TRBJ2-3; 13 bases map to TRBD2. CDR1 is DFQATT, CDR2 SNEGSKA, per germline (reference sequence). The CDR3 is 17 residues long. V was pared by 1 base and J by 8 bases, with 12 bases of the junction left unmatched. CDR3 bases: TGCAGTGCTAGAGCCCGAGGACTAGCGGGGGTGGGCGGTACGCAGTATTTT. The encoded protein is CSARARGLAGVGGTQYF.

There are many counts of this clonotype. The genes are TRBV6-1 and TRBJ1-1; TRBD1 is a possible D gene (6 bases). Germline CDR1 reads MNHNS; CDR2 reads SASEGT. Trimming removed 1 base at V and 3 bases at J, with 12 bases between. The CDR3 has 15 residues. CDR3 residues: CASSEEGGPYTEAFF. DNA for the CDR3: TGTGCCAGCAGTGAAGAAGGGGGGCCGTACACTGAAGCTTTCTTT.

There are a few counts of this clonotype. The chain uses TRBV20-1 and TRBJ2-3, with 7 bases identical to TRBD2. Germline CDR1 DFQATT, CDR2 SNEGSKA (reference sequence). CDR3 length: 14 residues. The J segment lost 7 bases and the V segment lost 5 bases, leaving 12 bases of the junction unmatched. The CDR3 reads CSAPLVREWYTQYF. The DNA for the CDR3 is TGCAGTGCTCCTTTGGTGCGGGAGTGGTATACGCAGTATTTT.

This clonotype was seen more than once but under ten times. This rearrangement joins TRBV5-4 to TRBJ1-1; 9 positions agree with TRBD1. CDR3 length: 14 amino acids. Losses at the gene ends were 5 bases for V and 6 bases for J; bases not matched to a gene: 8. The V gene's germline CDR1 is SGHNT and CDR2 YYREEE (reference sequence). The CDR3 DNA sequence: TGTGCCAGCAGTCTCCGGGACAGGGAGGCTGAAGCTTTCTTT. Amino acids: CASSLRDREAEAFF.

This clonotype was picked up many times. As DNA, the CDR3 is TGCAGTGCTCGGCGGACAGGGATTAACTACGAGCAGTACTTC. Translation: CSARRTGINYEQYF. The J gene is TRBJ2-7, the V gene TRBV20-1; 8 bases are a match to TRBD1. There are 14 residues in the CDR3. Germline CDR1 and CDR2: DFQATT and SNEGSKA (reference sequence). The ends lost 5 bases at V and 3 bases at J; junction bases unmatched: 9.

The V call is TRBV30, the J call TRBJ1-2; 8 positions agree with TRBD1. J was trimmed by 6 bases and V by 1 base; bases with no gene match: 1. Germline V gene data show CDR1 as GTSNPN and CDR2 as SVGIG (reference sequence). The CDR3 loop spans 12 amino acids. The CDR3 DNA sequence: TGTGCCTGGAGTGCAGGGGGCCATGGCTACACCTTC. Amino acid sequence: CAWSAGGHGYTF. The whole variable domain, filled in from reference TRBV30 and TRBJ1-2, reads SQTIHQWPATLVQPVGSPLSLECTVEGTSNPNLYWYRQAAGRGLQLLFYSVGIGQISSEVPQNLSASRPQDRQFILSSKKLLLSDSGFYLCAWSAGGHGYTFGSGTRLTVV.

The CDR3 here is CASSPGMGTVAYEQYF. The CDR3 coding sequence is TGTGCCAGCAGTCCAGGGATGGGGACGGTGGCCTACGAGCAGTACTTC. J is TRBJ2-7 and V is TRBV28; D is tentatively TRBD1 or TRBD2 (5 bases each). There are 16 residues in the CDR3. Germline V gene data show CDR1 as MDHEN and CDR2 as SYDVKM. Trimming pared 5 bases from V and 2 bases from J, leaving 19 bases between. The full variable domain, rest sourced from reference TRBV28 and TRBJ2-7, is DVKVTQSSRYLVKRTGEKVFLECVQDMDHENMFWYRQDPGLGLRLIYFSYDVKMKEKGDIPEGYSVSREKKERFSLILESASTNQTSMYLCASSPGMGTVAYEQYFGPGTRLTVT.